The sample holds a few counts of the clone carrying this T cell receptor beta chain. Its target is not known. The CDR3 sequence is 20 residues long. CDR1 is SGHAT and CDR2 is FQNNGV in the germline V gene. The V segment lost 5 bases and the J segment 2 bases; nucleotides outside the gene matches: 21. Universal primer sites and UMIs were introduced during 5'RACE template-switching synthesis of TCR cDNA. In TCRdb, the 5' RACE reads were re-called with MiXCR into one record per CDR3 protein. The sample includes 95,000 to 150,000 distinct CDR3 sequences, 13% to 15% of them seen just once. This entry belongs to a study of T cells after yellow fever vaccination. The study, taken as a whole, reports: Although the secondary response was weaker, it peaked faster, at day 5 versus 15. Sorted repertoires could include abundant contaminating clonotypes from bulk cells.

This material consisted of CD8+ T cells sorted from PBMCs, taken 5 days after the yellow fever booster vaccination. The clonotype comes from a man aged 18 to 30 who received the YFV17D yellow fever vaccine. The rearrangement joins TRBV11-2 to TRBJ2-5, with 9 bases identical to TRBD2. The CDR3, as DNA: TGTGCCAGCAGCCCGATTCCCACTGAATTGAAAGCGGGGGGACAAGAGACCCAGTACTTC. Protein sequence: CASSPIPTELKAGGQETQYF.